This is a list of T cell receptor beta chains from one sample in a study of T cells in Graves' hyperthyroidism and ophthalmopathy. TCRdb analysed the multiplex PCR reads with MiXCR anew, one entry per CDR3 protein. The table lists some 760,000 distinct CDR3 sequences, less than 15% of them singletons. The sequenced sample consisted of blood. The receptors shown here come from a woman under 30 with Graves' hyperthyroidism. Each CDR3 is given with its conserved first and last residue. A D gene is named only where the DNA matches it firmly. Clone size is given for some rows only: seen once, a few or many times, or a class if the clone is expanded.

j_call d_call v_call cdr3_length clone_size cdr3_nt cdr3_aa
TRBJ2-7 NA TRBV14 10 NA TGTGCCAGCATCCCTTACGAGCAGTACTTC CASIPYEQYF
TRBJ1-1 NA TRBV29-1 15 few TGCAGCGCAGGGCTTGGCCGGAGGAGGAACACTGAAGCTTTCTTT CSAGLGRRRNTEAFF
TRBJ1-5 NA TRBV4-2 15 few TGTGCCAGCAGCCAAGATACGGTTTACAATCAGCCCCAGCATTTT CASSQDTVYNQPQHF
TRBJ1-5 TRBD1 TRBV6-4 13 few TGTGCCATCCTACAGGGGAAGCATCAGCCCCAGCATTTT CAILQGKHQPQHF
TRBJ1-5 NA TRBV20-1 13 many TGCAGTGCTAGAGGGGAAGGGAACCAGCCCCAGCATTTT CSARGEGNQPQHF
TRBJ2-6 NA TRBV7-9 16 few TGTGCCAGCAGCTTAGACCGGAGCTCTGGGGCCAACGTCCTGACTTTC CASSLDRSSGANVLTF
TRBJ2-7 NA TRBV12-3/TRBV12-4 14 NA TGTGCCAGCAGTTTAATGGGACAATCCTACGAGCAGTACTTC CASSLMGQSYEQYF
TRBJ2-5 TRBD1 TRBV5-1 16 once TGCGCCAGCAGCTTGGGGGGGACAGCTTCTCAAGAGACCCAGTACTTC CASSLGGTASQETQYF
TRBJ2-3 NA TRBV2 15 many TGTGCCAGCAGTGAACTTGCGGGATCGACAGATACGCAGTATTTT CASSELAGSTDTQYF
TRBJ2-2 TRBD2 TRBV11-3 21 many TGTGCCAGCAGCTTAACTCTTATGGCTAGCGGCCGAAAAGGGAACACCGGGGAGCTGTTTTTT CASSLTLMASGRKGNTGELFF
TRBJ2-1 NA TRBV6-5 13 NA TGTGCCAGCAGTTACTCGACGGCTTGGGAGCAGTTCTTC CASSYSTAWEQFF
TRBJ1-2 NA TRBV7-9 12 NA TGTGCCAGCAGTCTTTCGGTCTATGGCTACACCTTC CASSLSVYGYTF
TRBJ2-2 TRBD1 TRBV11-2 17 many TGTGCCAGCAGCGGAGGACAGGGGGGCGATAACACCGGGGAGCTGTTTTTT CASSGGQGGDNTGELFF
TRBJ2-7 NA TRBV10-1 15 NA TGCGCCAGCAGTGAGGGCTCGGACAGTTCCTACGAGCAGTACTTC CASSEGSDSSYEQYF
TRBJ2-7 NA TRBV27 14 many TGTGCCACTGCCCCCGAGACAGTCTCCGGTGAGCAGTACTTC CATAPETVSGEQYF
TRBJ2-1 TRBD2 TRBV19 16 few TGTGCCAGTAGTACCACTAGCGGGAGGGGATACAATGAGCAGTTCTTC CASSTTSGRGYNEQFF
TRBJ1-1 TRBD1 TRBV29-1 12 few TGCAGCGTTCGACCGGGACAGGGTGAAACTTTCTTT CSVRPGQGETFF
TRBJ2-7 TRBD1 TRBV20-1 14 many TGCAGTGCTATTGACAGGGGGCCTCCCTACGAGCAGTACTTC CSAIDRGPPYEQYF
TRBJ1-5 NA TRBV5-6 15 NA TGTGCCAGCAGCTTCGAGGGGGGCGGGGATCAGCCCCAGCATTTT CASSFEGGGDQPQHF
TRBJ2-5 NA TRBV7-9 15 NA TGTGCCAGCAGCCCTAAGCGGCGACTCCAAGAGACCCAGTACTTC CASSPKRRLQETQYF
TRBJ1-6 NA TRBV20-1 14 NA TGCAGTGCCGACCGACGGAGCCTTAATTCACCCCTCCACTTT CSADRRSLNSPLHF
TRBJ2-1 NA TRBV24-1 12 NA TGTGCCACCAGTGATCAGGACAATGAGCAGTTCTTC CATSDQDNEQFF
TRBJ2-2 NA TRBV7-2 17 NA TGTGGCAGCAGCTTAGTGGCCTTTTTGGCCTCGGCCGGGGAGCTGTTTTTT CGSSLVAFLASAGELFF
TRBJ1-2 NA TRBV18 12 many TGTGCCAGCTCACCCTCTGGCCAGGAACCCACCTTC CASSPSGQEPTF
TRBJ2-3 NA TRBV28 14 many TGTGCCAGCAGTTTGGGTGGGAGCCCAGATACGCAGTATTTT CASSLGGSPDTQYF
TRBJ2-7 NA TRBV9 16 many TGTGCCAGCAGCGTAGGTGCCGGGACGGCGACCTACGAGCAGTACTTC CASSVGAGTATYEQYF
TRBJ2-5 NA TRBV30 12 many TGTGCCTGGAATGGTGGGGGGGAGACCCAGTACTTC CAWNGGGETQYF
TRBJ2-5 NA TRBV20-1 13 many TGCAGTGCTAGCGGGAGAGGTCAAGAGACCCAGTACTTC CSASGRGQETQYF
TRBJ1-1 TRBD1 TRBV27 13 NA TGTGCCAGCAGTTCCGGACAGGGGCTCACAGCTTTCTTT CASSSGQGLTAFF
TRBJ2-1 NA TRBV20-1 14 NA TGCAGTGCTGGAGGGGTTAGCTCCTACAATGAGCAGTTCTTC CSAGGVSSYNEQFF
TRBJ1-5 TRBD1 TRBV30 16 few TGTGCCTGGAGTCCGGACAGGGGGGCATTTAGACAGCCCCAGCATTTT CAWSPDRGAFRQPQHF
TRBJ2-1 NA TRBV24-1 16 few TGTGCCACCAGTGGTAAGGCCTTCGACAGTACAATGAGGCAGTTCTTC CATSGKAFDSTMRQFF
TRBJ2-7 NA TRBV6-5 16 few TGTGCCAGCAGTTACCTGACTAGTCGGGTTATTGACGAGCAGTACTTC CASSYLTSRVIDEQYF
TRBJ2-1 TRBD2 TRBV20-1 15 NA TGCAGTGCTAGGCCCATAGCGGGAGACGACAATGAGCAGTTCTTC CSARPIAGDDNEQFF
TRBJ2-1 TRBD2 TRBV20-1 17 many TGCAGTGCTGGAAGACTAGCGGGATACAGGAGATCCCATGAGCAGTTCTTC CSAGRLAGYRRSHEQFF
TRBJ2-5 TRBD1 TRBV3-1 12 many TGTGCCAGCGGTGGGACAGCGGAGACCCAGTACTTC CASGGTAETQYF
TRBJ2-2 NA TRBV24-1 12 NA TGTGCCACCAGTTCAGGGGCCGGGGAGCTGTTTTTT CATSSGAGELFF
TRBJ2-3 TRBD2 TRBV2 17 many TGTGCCAGCAGTGAATCACGGGAGGCCAAAACCCTAGATACGCAGTATTTT CASSESREAKTLDTQYF
TRBJ2-3 TRBD2 TRBV7-9 15 NA TGTGCCAGCAGAGGACTAGCGGGACTCACAGATACGCAGTATTTT CASRGLAGLTDTQYF
TRBJ2-1 NA TRBV20-1 16 NA TGCAGTGCTAGGGGGGGACTTTCCAGCTCCTACAATGAGCAGTTCTTC CSARGGLSSSYNEQFF
TRBJ2-1 TRBD2 TRBV7-3 14 NA TGTGCCAGCAGCTCTATAGCGGGAGGGTTGGAGCAGTTCTTC CASSSIAGGLEQFF
TRBJ2-1 TRBD2 TRBV11-2 17 many TGTGCCAGCAGCTTAGAGCTTGCTAGCGGGAGGGGTAATGAGCAGTTCTTC CASSLELASGRGNEQFF
TRBJ2-1 NA TRBV7-8 13 NA TGTGCCAGCTGGGGGCGAGAGACAAGAGAGCAGTTCTTC CASWGRETREQFF
TRBJ2-3 TRBD1 TRBV11-2 14 many TGTGCCAGCAGCGTGACAGGGTCCGCAGATACGCAGTATTTT CASSVTGSADTQYF
TRBJ2-5 NA TRBV18 13 many TGTGCCAGCTCACTTCTACCAGAAGAGACCCAGTACTTC CASSLLPEETQYF
TRBJ1-6 TRBD1 TRBV4-1 17 NA TGCGCCAGCAGCCAAGATCGGGACAGGGCCCTTAATTCACCCCTCCACTTT CASSQDRDRALNSPLHF
TRBJ2-2 NA TRBV29-1 12 NA TGCAGCGTTGATTCCGACACCGGGGAGCTGTTTTTT CSVDSDTGELFF
TRBJ1-1 NA TRBV11-2 17 many TGTGCCAGCAGCTTAAGTGGTCCAGGGTGGAGGAACACTGAAGCTTTCTTT CASSLSGPGWRNTEAFF